The sequence of this T cell receptor (beta chain) was determined in a study of T-cell memory formation after mild COVID-19. Across the study: TCR clusters were mostly confined to one donor each.

Regarding the study as a whole: Pre-infection memory held some responding clones, suggesting pre-existing cross-reactive T cells responded.

J gave up 6 bases and V 6 bases, and 14 bases lay outside the gene matches. The CDR3 is made up of 17 amino acids. Germline V CDR1 and CDR2: DFQATT, SNEGSKA (reference sequence). After 5'RACE with constant-segment primers, TCR alpha and TCR beta cDNA libraries carrying sample barcodes and UMIs were obtained. Via MiXCR, TCRdb re-called the 5' RACE reads, giving one row per CDR3 protein. The sample lists fewer than 250,000 distinct CDR3 sequences, over 9.5% occurring once. Comment on this clonotype: Its antigen is unidentified.

V gene TRBV20-1 combines with J gene TRBJ2-1; 13 bases match TRBD2. The receptor was isolated from a man between 18 and 35 years old who had mild COVID-19 (a few samples of this study predate the infection). Cell type and time point are not known. Input material: PBMCs or a T cell subset sorted from them (not recorded which). CDR3 in amino acids: CSALDPATSGGANEQFF. CDR3 DNA sequence: TGCAGTGCCCTAGATCCCGCCACTAGCGGGGGGGCCAATGAGCAGTTCTTC.